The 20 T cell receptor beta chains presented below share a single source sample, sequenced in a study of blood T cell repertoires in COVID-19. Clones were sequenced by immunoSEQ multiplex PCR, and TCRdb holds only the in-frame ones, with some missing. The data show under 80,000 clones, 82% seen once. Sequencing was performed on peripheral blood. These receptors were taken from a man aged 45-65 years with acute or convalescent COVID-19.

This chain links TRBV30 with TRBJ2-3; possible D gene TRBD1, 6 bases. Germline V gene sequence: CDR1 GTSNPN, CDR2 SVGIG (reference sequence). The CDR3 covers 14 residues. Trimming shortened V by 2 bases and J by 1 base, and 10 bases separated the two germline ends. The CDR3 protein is CAWSTGIGTDTQYF. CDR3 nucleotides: TGTGCCTGGAGTACAGGGATCGGCACAGATACGCAGTATTTT.

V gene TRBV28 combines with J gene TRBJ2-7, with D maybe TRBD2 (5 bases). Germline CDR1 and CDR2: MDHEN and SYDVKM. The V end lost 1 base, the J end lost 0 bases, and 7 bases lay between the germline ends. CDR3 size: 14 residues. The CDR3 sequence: CASSLLRVSYEQYF. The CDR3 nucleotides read TGTGCCAGCAGTTTATTGAGGGTCTCCTACGAGCAGTACTTC.

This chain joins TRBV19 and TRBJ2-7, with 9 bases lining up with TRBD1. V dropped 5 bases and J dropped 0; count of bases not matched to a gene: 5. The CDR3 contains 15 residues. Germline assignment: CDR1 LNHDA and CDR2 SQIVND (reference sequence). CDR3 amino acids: CASSERDRDSYEQYF. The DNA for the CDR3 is TGTGCCAGTAGTGAACGGGACAGGGACTCCTACGAGCAGTACTTC.

CDR3 residues: CATSGPGSYEQYF. The CDR3 coding sequence is TGTGCCACCTCAGGCCCCGGCTCCTACGAGCAGTACTTC. This rearrangement joins TRBV12-3 or TRBV12-4 to TRBJ2-7; D is undetermined. Trimming shortened V by 10 bases and J by 0 bases, and 13 bases separated the two germline ends. The CDR3 contains 13 residues.

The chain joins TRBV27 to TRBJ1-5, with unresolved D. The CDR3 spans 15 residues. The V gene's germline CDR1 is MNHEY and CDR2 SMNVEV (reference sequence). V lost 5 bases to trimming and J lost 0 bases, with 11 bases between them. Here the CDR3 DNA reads TGTGCCAGCAGTCTGCGGGTAGATAGCAATCAGCCCCAGCATTTT. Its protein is CASSLRVDSNQPQHF.

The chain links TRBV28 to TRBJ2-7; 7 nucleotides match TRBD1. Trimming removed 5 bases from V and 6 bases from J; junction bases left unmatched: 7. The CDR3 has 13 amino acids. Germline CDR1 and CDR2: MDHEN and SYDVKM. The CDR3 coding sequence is TGTGCCAGCAGTGCCGCGGACAGGTCCGAGCAGTACTTC. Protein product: CASSAADRSEQYF.

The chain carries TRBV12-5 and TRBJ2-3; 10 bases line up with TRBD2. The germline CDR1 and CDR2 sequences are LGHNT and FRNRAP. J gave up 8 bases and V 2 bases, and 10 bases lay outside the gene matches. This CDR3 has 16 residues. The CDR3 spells CASGLPAGGGTGTQYF. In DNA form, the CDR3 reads TGTGCTAGTGGTTTGCCAGCGGGGGGGGGCACGGGTACGCAGTATTTT.

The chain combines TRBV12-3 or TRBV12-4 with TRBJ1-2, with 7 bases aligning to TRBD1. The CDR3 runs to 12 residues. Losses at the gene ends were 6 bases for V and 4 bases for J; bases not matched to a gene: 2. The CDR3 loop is CASSRDSYGYTF. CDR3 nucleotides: TGTGCCAGCAGCCGGGACAGCTATGGCTACACCTTC.

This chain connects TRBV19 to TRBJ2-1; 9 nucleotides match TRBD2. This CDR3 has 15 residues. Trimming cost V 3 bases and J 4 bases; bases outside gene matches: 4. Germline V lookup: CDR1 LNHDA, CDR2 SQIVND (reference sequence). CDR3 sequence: CASSIQTSGYNEQFF. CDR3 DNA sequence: TGTGCCAGTAGTATTCAGACTAGCGGTTACAATGAGCAGTTCTTC.

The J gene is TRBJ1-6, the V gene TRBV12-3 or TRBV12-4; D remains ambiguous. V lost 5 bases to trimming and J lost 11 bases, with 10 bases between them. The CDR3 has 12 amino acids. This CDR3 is CASSEPETPLHF. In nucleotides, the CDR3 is TGTGCCAGCAGTGAGCCGGAGACACCCCTCCACTTT.

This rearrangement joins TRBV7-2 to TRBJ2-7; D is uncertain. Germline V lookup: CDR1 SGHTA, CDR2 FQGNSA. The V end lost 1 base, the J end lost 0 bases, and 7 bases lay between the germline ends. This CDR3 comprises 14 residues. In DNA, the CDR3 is TGTGCCAGCAGCTTAGTAGAGAACTCCTACGAGCAGTACTTC. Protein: CASSLVENSYEQYF.

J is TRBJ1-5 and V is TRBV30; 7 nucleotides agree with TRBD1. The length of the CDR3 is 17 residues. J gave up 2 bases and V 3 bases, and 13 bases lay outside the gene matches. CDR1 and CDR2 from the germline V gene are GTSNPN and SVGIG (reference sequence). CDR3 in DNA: TGTGCCTGGAGCTCCCCCCAATTTGGGACAGGCAATCAGCCCCAGCATTTT. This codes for CAWSSPQFGTGNQPQHF.

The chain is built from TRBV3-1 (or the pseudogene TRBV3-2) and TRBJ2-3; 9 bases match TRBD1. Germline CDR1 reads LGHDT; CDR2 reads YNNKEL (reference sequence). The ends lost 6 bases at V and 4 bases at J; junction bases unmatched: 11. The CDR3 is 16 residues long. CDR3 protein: CASSPITGGGSDTQYF. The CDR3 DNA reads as TGTGCCAGCAGTCCTATTACAGGGGGCGGCTCAGATACGCAGTATTTT.

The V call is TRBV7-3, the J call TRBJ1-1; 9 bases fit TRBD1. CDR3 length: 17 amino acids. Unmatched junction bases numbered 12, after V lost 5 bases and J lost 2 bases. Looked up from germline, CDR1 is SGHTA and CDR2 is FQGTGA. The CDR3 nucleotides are TGTGCCAGCAGCCTACTGGGTCCGGGACAGGGCAACACTGAAGCTTTCTTT. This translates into CASSLLGPGQGNTEAFF.

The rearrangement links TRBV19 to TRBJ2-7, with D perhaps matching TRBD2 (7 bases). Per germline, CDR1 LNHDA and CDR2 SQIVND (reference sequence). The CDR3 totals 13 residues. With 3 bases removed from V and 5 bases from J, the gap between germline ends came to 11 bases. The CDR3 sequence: CASSMRGGNEQYF. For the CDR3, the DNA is TGTGCCAGTAGTATGAGGGGGGGGAACGAGCAGTACTTC. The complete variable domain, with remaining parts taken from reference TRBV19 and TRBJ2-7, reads DGGITQSPKYLFRKEGQNVTLSCEQNLNHDAMYWYRQDPGQGLRLIYYSQIVNDFQKGDIAEGYSVSREKKESFPLTVTSAQKNPTAFYLCASSMRGGNEQYFGPGTRLTVT.

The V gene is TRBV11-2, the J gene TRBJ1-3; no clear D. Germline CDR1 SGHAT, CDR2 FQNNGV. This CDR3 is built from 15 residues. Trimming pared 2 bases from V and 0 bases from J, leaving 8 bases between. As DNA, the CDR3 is TGTGCCAGCAGCTTATATGGGCTCTCTGGAAACACCATATATTTT. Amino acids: CASSLYGLSGNTIYF.

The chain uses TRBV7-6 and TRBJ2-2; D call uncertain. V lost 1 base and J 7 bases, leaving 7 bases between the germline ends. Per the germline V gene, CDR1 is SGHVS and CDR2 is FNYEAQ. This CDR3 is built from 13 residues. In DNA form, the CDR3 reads TGTGCCAGCAGCTTAGGGAGAGGCGGGGAGCTGTTTTTT. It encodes CASSLGRGGELFF.

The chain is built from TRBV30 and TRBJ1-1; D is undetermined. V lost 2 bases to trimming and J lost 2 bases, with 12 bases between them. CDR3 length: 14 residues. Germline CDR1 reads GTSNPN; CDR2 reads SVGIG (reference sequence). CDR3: CAWSWLEGNTEAFF. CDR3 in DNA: TGTGCCTGGAGTTGGCTCGAGGGCAACACTGAAGCTTTCTTT. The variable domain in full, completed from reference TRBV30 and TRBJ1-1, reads SQTIHQWPATLVQPVGSPLSLECTVEGTSNPNLYWYRQAAGRGLQLLFYSVGIGQISSEVPQNLSASRPQDRQFILSSKKLLLSDSGFYLCAWSWLEGNTEAFFGQGTRLTVV.

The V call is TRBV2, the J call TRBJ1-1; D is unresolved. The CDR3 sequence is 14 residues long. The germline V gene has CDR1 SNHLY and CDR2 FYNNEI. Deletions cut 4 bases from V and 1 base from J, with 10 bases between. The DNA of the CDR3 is TGTGCCAGCAGTGGGGAGAGGACGAACACTGAAGCTTTCTTT. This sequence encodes CASSGERTNTEAFF.

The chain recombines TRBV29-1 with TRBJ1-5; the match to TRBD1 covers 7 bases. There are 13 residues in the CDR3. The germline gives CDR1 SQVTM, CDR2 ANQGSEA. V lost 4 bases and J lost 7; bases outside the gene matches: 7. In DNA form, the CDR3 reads TGCAGCGTTGGCTCAGGGGGTAAACAGCCCCAGCATTTT. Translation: CSVGSGGKQPQHF.